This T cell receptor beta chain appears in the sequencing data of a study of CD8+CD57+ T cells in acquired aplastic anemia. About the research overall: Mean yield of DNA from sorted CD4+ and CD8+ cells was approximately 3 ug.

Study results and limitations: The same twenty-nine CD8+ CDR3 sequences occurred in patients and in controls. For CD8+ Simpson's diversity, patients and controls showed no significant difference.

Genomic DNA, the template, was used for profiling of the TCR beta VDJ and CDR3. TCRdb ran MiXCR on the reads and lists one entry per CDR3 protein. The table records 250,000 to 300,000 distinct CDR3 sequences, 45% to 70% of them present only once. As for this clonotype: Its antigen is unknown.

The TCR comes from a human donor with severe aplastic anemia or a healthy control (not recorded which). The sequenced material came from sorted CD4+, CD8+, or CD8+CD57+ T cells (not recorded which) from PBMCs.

CDR3 sequence: CASSADGLFNYGYTF. DNA of the CDR3: TGTGCCAGTAGTGCGGACGGGCTGTTTAACTATGGCTACACCTTC. This rearrangement joins TRBV19 to TRBJ1-2, with unresolved D. V was pared by 5 bases and J by 1 base, with 14 bases between. The CDR3 totals 15 residues. Germline CDR1 reads LNHDA; CDR2 reads SQIVND (reference sequence).